These 25 T cell receptor beta chains share one sample of origin, sequenced in a study of blood T cell repertoires in COVID-19. The table came from immunoSEQ multiplex PCR; TCRdb's copy has only in-frame clones and leaves some out. Altogether 76,000 or so clones are present, 86% being singletons, with the ten largest covering approximately 19%. What was sequenced was peripheral blood. These TCRs come from a man aged 80 or over in a cohort sampled during active COVID-19.

Only a few counts were recorded for this clone. The chain's CDR3 is CASMSQGVNQPQHF. Here the CDR3 DNA reads TGTGCCAGCATGTCACAGGGGGTCAATCAGCCCCAGCATTTT. The gene calls are TRBV6-5 and TRBJ1-5; 8 bases fit TRBD1. The trim removed 7 bases at V and 3 bases at J, leaving 5 bases unmatched. Germline V lookup: CDR1 MNHEY, CDR2 SVGAGI. CDR3 length equals 14 residues.

The chain is built from TRBV3-1 (or the pseudogene TRBV3-2) and TRBJ2-5; tentative D call: TRBD2 (6 bases). This CDR3 comprises 14 residues. Germline CDR1 reads LGHDT; CDR2 reads YNNKEL (reference sequence). Trimming stripped 4 bases from V and 5 bases from J, with 14 bases between. Here the CDR3 reads CASSPRSGGETQYF. CDR3 nucleotides: TGTGCCAGCAGCCCCCGGTCTGGAGGGGAGACCCAGTACTTC.

In its sample, this clone was seen a few times. Other DNA sequences of this sample code for an identical CDR3. J is TRBJ1-1 and V is TRBV10-3, with 7 nucleotides matching TRBD1. CDR3 length: 14 residues. J lost 1 base, V lost 2 bases, and 1 base had no gene match. Germline CDR1 is ENHRY and CDR2 is SYGVKD. The CDR3 nucleotides are TGTGCCATCAGTGAGAGACAGGGGAACACTGAAGCTTTCTTT. It codes for CAISERQGNTEAFF.

The chain uses TRBV20-1 and TRBJ2-1; the match to TRBD2 covers 10 bases. The CDR3 has 16 amino acids. Germline V gene lookup returns CDR1 DFQATT and CDR2 SNEGSKA (reference sequence). V lost 3 bases, J lost 9 bases, and 14 bases stayed unmatched. The CDR3 nucleotides are TGCAGTGCTAGTATTGTAGCGGGGGGCCTTCTGGGTGAGCAGTTCTTC. Amino acid sequence: CSASIVAGGLLGEQFF.

The chain couples TRBV18 to TRBJ2-1; D possibly corresponds to TRBD1 (6 bases). This CDR3 comprises 15 residues. CDR1 is KGHSH and CDR2 is LQKENI in the germline V gene. Trimming cost V 5 bases and J 0 bases, with 11 bases left between them. The CDR3 nucleotides are TGTGCCAGCTCAAAAGGACAGAGCTCCTACAATGAGCAGTTCTTC. The encoded protein is CASSKGQSSYNEQFF.

CDR3 nucleotides: TGTGCCAGCAGCCAACAAGACAGGAACTATGGCTACACCTTC. Translating gives CASSQQDRNYGYTF. The chain couples TRBV3-1 (or the pseudogene TRBV3-2) to TRBJ1-2; the D gene is possibly TRBD1 (6 bases). This CDR3 contains 14 residues. The ends were cut back, 2 bases at V and 2 bases at J, with 9 bases in the middle. The V gene's germline CDR1 is LGHDT and CDR2 YNNKEL (reference sequence).

This clone was detected only a few times. The chain employs TRBV24-1 and TRBJ2-3, with D maybe TRBD1 (5 bases). The CDR3 extends over 13 amino acids. Germline V gene sequence: CDR1 KGHDR, CDR2 SFDVKD. The V end lost 3 bases, the J end lost 8 bases, and 11 bases lay between the germline ends. The CDR3 nucleotides are TGTGCCACCAGTGATAAGGGGTTTGGTACGCAGTATTTT. Protein sequence: CATSDKGFGTQYF.

The rearrangement links TRBV2 to TRBJ2-7, with a weak D call TRBD1 (6 bases). V lost 7 bases and J lost 2, with 9 bases in between. CDR3 length: 12 amino acids. CDR1 and CDR2 (germline): SNHLY, FYNNEI. CDR3: CASTGTTYEQYF. CDR3 sequence (DNA): TGTGCCAGCACCGGGACAACCTACGAGCAGTACTTC.

The J gene is TRBJ2-3, the V gene TRBV2, with 7 bases identical to TRBD1. J was trimmed by 0 bases and V by 6 bases; bases with no gene match: 6. CDR1 and CDR2 from the germline V gene are SNHLY and FYNNEI. This CDR3 comprises 15 residues. The CDR3 bases are TGTGCCAGCAGGAGACAGGGAGCTAGCACAGATACGCAGTATTTT. It codes for CASRRQGASTDTQYF.

This chain links TRBV7-2 with TRBJ1-2; weak D call: TRBD1 (6 bases). Germline V gene data show CDR1 as SGHTA and CDR2 as FQGNSA. The CDR3 is made up of 15 amino acids. V was trimmed by 5 bases and J by 6 bases, leaving 19 bases between them. CDR3 region: CASSKFGTPLNGYTF. In nucleotides, the CDR3 is TGTGCCAGCAGCAAGTTCGGGACACCCTTAAATGGCTACACCTTC.

A few counts support this clone. This rearrangement joins TRBV29-1 to TRBJ2-1; TRBD2 matches 12 bases. The CDR3 is made up of 13 amino acids. Germline V lookup: CDR1 SQVTM, CDR2 ANQGSEA. V lost 5 bases to trimming and J lost 9 bases; unmatched junction nucleotides: 5. CDR3 DNA: TGCAGCGTTCCTAGCGGGGGGGCGGTTGAGCAGTTCTTC. This encodes CSVPSGGAVEQFF.

This chain connects TRBV6-4 to TRBJ1-2; D is ambiguous. The V gene's germline CDR1 is MRHNA and CDR2 SNTAGT. The CDR3 runs to 14 residues. V dropped 6 bases and J dropped 0 bases, with 11 bases sitting between them. The CDR3 reads CASSLTAANYGYTF. CDR3 coding DNA: TGTGCCAGCAGCCTCACAGCAGCTAACTATGGCTACACCTTC.

V is TRBV3-1 (or the pseudogene TRBV3-2) and J is TRBJ1-2; D may be TRBD1 (6 bases). Per the germline V gene, CDR1 is LGHDT and CDR2 is YNNKEL (reference sequence). V shed 2 bases and J shed 7 bases, with 14 bases lying between them. The CDR3 totals 14 residues. The CDR3 here is CASSQSPDSLGYTF. The CDR3 DNA sequence: TGTGCCAGCAGCCAATCCCCGGACAGCCTTGGCTACACCTTC.

The gene calls are TRBV18 and TRBJ2-6, with TRBD1 as a possible D gene (6 bases). The CDR3 consists of 15 residues. V shed 5 bases and J shed 1 base, with 9 bases lying between them. Germline CDR1 reads KGHSH; CDR2 reads LQKENI. The CDR3 coding sequence is TGTGCCAGCTCAGAACAGGGATCTGGGGCCAACGTCCTGACTTTC. Amino acid sequence: CASSEQGSGANVLTF.

The genes are TRBV19 and TRBJ1-5, with D possibly TRBD1 on 6 matching bases. Trimming stripped 6 bases from V and 4 bases from J, with 25 bases between. Germline V gene lookup returns CDR1 LNHDA and CDR2 SQIVND (reference sequence). This CDR3 has 18 amino acids. The CDR3, as DNA: TGTGCCAGTAGCCAATCTACAGTGACAGGATCCACTAATCAGCCCCAGCATTTT. Translated, it gives CASSQSTVTGSTNQPQHF.

The V call is TRBV6-6, the J call TRBJ2-5, with D possibly TRBD2 on 7 matching bases. V was cut by 6 bases and J by 10 bases, with 15 bases left in between. The CDR3 runs 12 residues. CDR1 and CDR2 from the germline V gene are MNHNY and SVGAGI (reference sequence). This CDR3 is CASRPGEGDQYF. In DNA, the CDR3 is TGTGCCAGCAGACCGGGGGAGGGGGACCAGTACTTC.

The chain combines TRBV18 with TRBJ1-2, with unresolved D. Germline values: CDR1 KGHSH, CDR2 LQKENI. The V end was cut by 3 bases, the J end by 3 bases, with 14 bases between. CDR3 length: 15 amino acids. CDR3 amino acids: CASSPVQSSDYGYTF. The CDR3 DNA sequence: TGTGCCAGCTCACCGGTACAGTCATCAGACTATGGCTACACCTTC.

The chain carries TRBV5-1 and TRBJ1-1; a possible D gene is TRBD1 (6 bases). Trimming cost V 1 base and J 0 bases, with 10 bases left between them. CDR1 is SGHRS, CDR2 YFSETQ, per germline. The CDR3 is 15 amino acids. CDR3 in amino acids: CASSLSGTLNTEAFF. The DNA of the CDR3 is TGCGCCAGCAGCTTGTCCGGGACACTGAACACTGAAGCTTTCTTT.

V and J are TRBV7-2 and TRBJ1-1; the match to TRBD1 covers 8 bases. Germline lookup yields CDR1 SGHTA and CDR2 FQGNSA. V shed 5 bases, J shed 1 base, and the junction held 6 bases outside the gene matches. The length of the CDR3 is 15 residues. This CDR3 reads CASSRTGFGNTEAFF. The CDR3, as DNA: TGTGCCAGCAGCCGGACAGGGTTTGGGAACACTGAAGCTTTCTTT.

The CDR3 protein is CASSQEGQQRQPQHF. The CDR3 DNA is TGCGCCAGCAGCCAAGAGGGACAGCAAAGGCAGCCCCAGCATTTT. This rearrangement joins TRBV4-1 to TRBJ1-5; 7 positions match TRBD1. V lost 0 bases and J lost 7; bases outside the gene matches: 6. The CDR3 contains 15 residues. Per germline, CDR1 MGHRA and CDR2 YSYEKL.

The V gene is TRBV2, the J gene TRBJ1-5, with a weak D call TRBD1 (6 bases). The CDR3 sequence is 13 residues long. V lost 5 bases and J 7 bases, leaving 12 bases between the germline ends. Germline V gene lookup returns CDR1 SNHLY and CDR2 FYNNEI. CDR3 loop: CASSQGGDQPQHF. CDR3 nucleotide sequence: TGTGCCAGCAGTCAAGGGGGGGACCAGCCCCAGCATTTT.

J is TRBJ2-1 and V is TRBV10-3; a weak D match, TRBD1 (5 bases). V lost 6 bases and J lost 9, with 15 bases in between. The CDR3 is 13 residues long. Per the germline V gene, CDR1 is ENHRY and CDR2 is SYGVKD. The CDR3 here is CAISQIEQVEQFF. CDR3 coding DNA: TGTGCCATCAGCCAAATCGAACAGGTTGAGCAGTTCTTC.

The genes are TRBV5-1 and TRBJ1-6, with 7 bases matching TRBD1. CDR1 is SGHRS, CDR2 YFSETQ, per germline. V was pared by 7 bases and J by 8 bases, with 6 bases of the junction left unmatched. The CDR3 has 13 amino acids. The CDR3 sequence: CASHLDRDSPLHF. The CDR3 region has the DNA TGCGCCAGCCACCTAGACAGGGATTCACCCCTCCACTTT.

V usage is TRBV14 and J usage is TRBJ2-3; no definite D call. From germline, CDR1 is SGHDN and CDR2 FVKESK. Trimming shortened V by 4 bases and J by 2 bases, and 19 bases separated the two germline ends. The CDR3 consists of 17 residues. CDR3 DNA: TGTGCCAGCAGCCCCCGAAGAGGCACACTGAACACAGATACGCAGTATTTT. Protein sequence: CASSPRRGTLNTDTQYF.

The chain uses TRBV27 and TRBJ1-4; 7 bases agree with TRBD1. The V gene end was trimmed by 4 bases and the J gene end by 10 bases; junction bases not matched to a gene: 9. This CDR3 has 14 amino acids. The germline gives CDR1 MNHEY, CDR2 SMNVEV (reference sequence). The DNA for the CDR3 is TGTGCCAGCAGTTCTTTTGGACAGGTTGGAAAACTGTTTTTT. This encodes CASSSFGQVGKLFF.